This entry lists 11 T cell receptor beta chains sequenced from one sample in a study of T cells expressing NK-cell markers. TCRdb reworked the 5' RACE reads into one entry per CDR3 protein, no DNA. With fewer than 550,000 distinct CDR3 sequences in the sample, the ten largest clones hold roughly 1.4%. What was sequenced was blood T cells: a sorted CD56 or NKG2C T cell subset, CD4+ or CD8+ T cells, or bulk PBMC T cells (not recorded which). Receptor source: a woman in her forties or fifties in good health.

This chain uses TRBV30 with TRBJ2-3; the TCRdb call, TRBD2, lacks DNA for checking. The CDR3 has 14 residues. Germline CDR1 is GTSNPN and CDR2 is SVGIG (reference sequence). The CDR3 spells CAGSGGRAVDTQYF.

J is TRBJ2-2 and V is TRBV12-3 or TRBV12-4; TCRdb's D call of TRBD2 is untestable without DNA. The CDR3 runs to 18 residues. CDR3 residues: CASFPGLPTRANTGELFF.

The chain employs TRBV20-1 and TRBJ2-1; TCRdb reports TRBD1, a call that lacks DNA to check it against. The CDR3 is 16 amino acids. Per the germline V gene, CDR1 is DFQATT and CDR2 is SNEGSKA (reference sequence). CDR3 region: CSARDSDGKNYNEQFF.

The CDR3 region is CSVGWDRGPLSGANVLTF. V and J are TRBV29-1 and TRBJ2-6; checking the TCRdb D call of TRBD1 is not possible without DNA. CDR1 and CDR2 (germline): SQVTM, ANQGSEA. This CDR3 spans 18 amino acids.

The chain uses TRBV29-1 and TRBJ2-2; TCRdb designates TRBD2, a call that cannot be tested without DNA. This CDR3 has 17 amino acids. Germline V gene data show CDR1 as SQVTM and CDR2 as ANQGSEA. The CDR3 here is CSVETLLAGGPGGELFF.

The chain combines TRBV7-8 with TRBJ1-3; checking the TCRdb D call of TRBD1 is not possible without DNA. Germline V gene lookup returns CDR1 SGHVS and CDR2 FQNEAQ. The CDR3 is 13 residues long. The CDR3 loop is CASRPRGENTIYF.

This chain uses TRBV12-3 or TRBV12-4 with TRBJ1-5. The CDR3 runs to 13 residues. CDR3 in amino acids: CASSLGLNQPQHF.

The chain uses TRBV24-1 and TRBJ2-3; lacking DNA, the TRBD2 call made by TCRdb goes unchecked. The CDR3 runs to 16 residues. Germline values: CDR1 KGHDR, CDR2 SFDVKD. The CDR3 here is CATSDLRDYARDTQYF.

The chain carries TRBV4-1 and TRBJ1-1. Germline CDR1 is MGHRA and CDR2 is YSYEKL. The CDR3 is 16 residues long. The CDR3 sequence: CASSQATGSLNTEAFF.

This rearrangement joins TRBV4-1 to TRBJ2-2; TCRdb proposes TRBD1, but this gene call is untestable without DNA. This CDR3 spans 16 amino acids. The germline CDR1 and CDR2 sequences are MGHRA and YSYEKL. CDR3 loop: CASSQGQGRGVGELFF.

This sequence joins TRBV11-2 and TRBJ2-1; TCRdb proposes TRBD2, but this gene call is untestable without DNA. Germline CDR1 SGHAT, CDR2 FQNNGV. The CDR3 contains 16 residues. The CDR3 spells CASRRFSGRGYNEQFF. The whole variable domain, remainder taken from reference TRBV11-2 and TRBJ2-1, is EAGVAQSPRYKIIEKRQSVAFWCNPISGHATLYWYQQILGQGPKLLIQFQNNGVVDDSQLPKDRFSAERLKGVDSTLKIQPAKLEDSAVYLCASRRFSGRGYNEQFFGPGTRLTVL.